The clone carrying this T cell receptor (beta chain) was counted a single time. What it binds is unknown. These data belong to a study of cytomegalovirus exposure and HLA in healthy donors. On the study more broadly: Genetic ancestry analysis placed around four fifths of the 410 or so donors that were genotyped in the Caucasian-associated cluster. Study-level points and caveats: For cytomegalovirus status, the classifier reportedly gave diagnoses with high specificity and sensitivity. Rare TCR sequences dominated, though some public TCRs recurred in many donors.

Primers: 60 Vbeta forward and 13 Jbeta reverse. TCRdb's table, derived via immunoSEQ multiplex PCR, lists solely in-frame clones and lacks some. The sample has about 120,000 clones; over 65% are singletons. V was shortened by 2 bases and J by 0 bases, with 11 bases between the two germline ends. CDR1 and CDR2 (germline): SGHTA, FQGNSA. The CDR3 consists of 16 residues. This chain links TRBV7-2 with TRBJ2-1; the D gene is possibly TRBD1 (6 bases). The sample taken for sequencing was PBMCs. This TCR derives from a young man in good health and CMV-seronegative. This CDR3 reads CASSLSTGNSYNEQFF. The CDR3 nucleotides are TGTGCCAGCAGCTTAAGTACAGGGAACTCCTACAATGAGCAGTTCTTC.